This TCR beta chain appears in the sequencing data of a study of vaccination and CD4 T cells after COVID-19 (dated by TCRdb to about 2022). For context, the study as a whole: Convalescent patients had a positive SARS-CoV-2 result on nasal swab PCR, and of these patients, several had mild disease and one had severe disease. The convalescent cohort comprised six males and four females, including two Hispanic individuals, seven Caucasians, two Asians and one multiracial person. Each participant got two doses of either the Pfizer-BioNTech BNT162b2 vaccine (n=8) or the Moderna mRNA-1273 vaccine (n=2). Post-COVID blood samples from convalescent patients were collected a median of around 100 days after diagnosis, with a range of roughly 30 to 170 days. Post-vaccine blood samples were taken a median of approximately 70 days after the second vaccine dose, with a range of about 12 to 250 days. The cultures were stimulated with overlapping spike peptide pools from SARS-CoV-2 and from the common cold coronaviruses HCoV-NL63, HCoV-OC43 and HCoV-229E. Control cultures received a CEFX viral epitope pool as the positive control, an HIV-1 Nef peptide pool as the negative control, or no peptide. In around 10 COVID-19 convalescent patients and a handful of infection-naive healthy vaccine recipients, researchers compared the spike-specific CD4+ TCR repertoire from before mRNA vaccination with the repertoire from after. Broader findings and caveats from the paper: The study included relatively few convalescent patients and did not analyze early timepoints after natural infection. In convalescent patients, nearly all vaccine-specific clones (304 of 307) were found to be mono-reactive for SARS-CoV-2 spike rather than cross-reactive with common cold coronaviruses. An increase in the median number of SARS-CoV-2-reactive clonotypes from around 20 after infection to 38 after vaccination was observed, but the change was not found to be significant. In convalescent patients, a median around 86% of post-vaccine SARS-CoV-2-reactive clones were detected only after vaccination, suggesting vaccine-specific priming.

Library generation was performed with PCR. TCR sequencing of DNA from cultured CD4+ T cells used the Oncomine TCR Beta short-read assay at the Johns Hopkins FTIC core. Genomic DNA was extracted from the cultured CD4+ T cells with the QIAamp micro DNA kit. The Oncomine TCR Beta libraries from cultured CD4+ T cells were pooled using unique dual indexes and then sequenced on an Illumina iSeq 100. Regarding the original processing steps: Non-productive sequences were removed, and CDR3s that did not start with C, did not end with F or W, or were shorter than 7 amino acids were discarded. Antigen-specific clonotypes were identified using the MANAFEST web application through comparison of peptide-stimulated wells with reference and other culture wells. To be called positive, a clone needed an FDR below 0.05, an odds ratio above 5, and a productive frequency above 0.1% in at least two of three replicate wells. Cross-reactive clonotypes were defined as significantly expanded in both SARS-CoV-2 spike wells and at least one common cold coronavirus spike condition. Similarity between CDR3 sequences was evaluated in R version 3.6.1 using Levenshtein distances (stringdist) and unrooted phylogenetic trees (ape). TCRdb reprocessed the public reads (quality trimming at Q25 with fastp, clone calling with MiXCR) and kept in-frame beta chains. Every entry covers one CDR3 protein and lists the most common genes and DNA from its rows. For this entry, the V and J calls and clone size follow TCRdb and not the study's own pipeline. This sample lists roughly 15,000 distinct CDR3 sequences; 28% were detected once. The top ten hold roughly 15% of the sample.

The label giving this sample's treatment or condition can be read as: approximately nine-day PBMC culture with coronavirus spike peptide pools or control peptides (ViraFEST assay). The ViraFEST assay was used in the study, in which antigen-specific T cells were expanded with peptide pools and expanded clonotypes were subsequently identified by TCR sequencing. The positive SARS-CoV-2 PCR tests of the convalescent patients were dated from March to December 2020, before the Alpha, Beta and Delta variants emerged in the United States. Some 2 million PBMCs per well were cultured in IMDM with roughly 5% human AB serum and roughly 10 IU/ml IL-2, plus 10 ug/ml peptide pools. Half of the culture medium was replaced with fresh IL-2-containing medium on days 3 and 7. After less than 12 days of culture, CD4+ T cells were isolated by negative selection using the EasySep CD4+ T cell isolation kit. Ficoll-Paque Plus gradient centrifugation was used to isolate PBMCs from whole blood, and the isolated PBMCs were then either used fresh or cryopreserved at -140C. Triplicate wells were generally used for each culture condition.

A few counts support this clonotype. Which antigen it targets is not known. Qualities for individual bases were not recorded, and no much larger clone is one base off. Taken from the germline V gene, the CDR1 and CDR2 loops are SGHTA and FQGNSA. Trimming at the junction amounts to 5 bases on V and 5 bases on J, and the germline ends lie 11 bases apart. From cysteine to phenylalanine, the CDR3 is 13 amino acids long. Only the CDR3 portion is preserved as DNA: 39 bases, with reading frame beginning at the first base. The sequence was obtained from a human donor with COVID-19. The sequencing input was cultured CD4+ T cells from blood. The V gene is TRBV7-2 and the J gene is TRBJ2-3; no confident D gene assignment can be made. The CDR3 sequence is CASSLRPVDTQYF. The sequenced DNA: TGTGCCAGCAGCCTCCGGCCGGTAGATACGCAGTATTTT.